The text below deals with one TCR beta chain. Profiled with immunoSEQ multiplex PCR; TCRdb holds only in-frame clones, not every one. This sample has over 200,000 clones, with less than 90% found just once. These data originate in a study of blood T cell repertoires in COVID-19. The clonotype was recovered from a woman aged 80 or over with active or convalescent COVID-19. The specimen was peripheral blood.

The CDR3 nucleotides read TGTGCCAGCAGTTACTCGGCCAAGTCAGGCAATGAGCAGTTCTTC. Protein: CASSYSAKSGNEQFF. The chain employs TRBV6-6 and TRBJ2-1; D not resolved. The V end was cut by 0 bases, the J end by 6 bases, with 12 bases between. Germline lookup yields CDR1 MNHNY and CDR2 SVGAGI (reference sequence). The CDR3 length is 15 residues.